Below, 8 T cell receptor beta chains from the same sample are listed, as sequenced in a study of T cell responses to AZD1222 COVID-19 vaccine. Sequencing used immunoSEQ multiplex PCR; TCRdb keeps in-frame clones, though not all of them. In the table there are approximately 79,000 clones, 88% of which are singletons. Sequenced here: peripheral blood, sampled on day 0 of AZD1222 vaccination. These TCRs come from an adult in good health.

This chain links TRBV7-9 with TRBJ1-1; D uncertain. Germline CDR1 is SEHNR and CDR2 is FQNEAQ (reference sequence). This CDR3 contains 14 residues. Trimming cost V 4 bases and J 1 base, with 10 bases left between them. The CDR3 here is CASSSETQNTEAFF. The CDR3 DNA reads TGTGCCAGCAGCTCAGAGACCCAGAACACTGAAGCTTTCTTT.

The CDR3 sequence is CASNLGSFTDTQYF. The CDR3 bases are TGTGCCAGCAACCTGGGCAGCTTCACAGATACGCAGTATTTT. V is TRBV18 and J is TRBJ2-3, with unresolved D. CDR1 is KGHSH, CDR2 LQKENI, per germline. CDR3 length: 14 amino acids. Trimming shortened V by 8 bases and J by 2 bases, and 14 bases separated the two germline ends.

The chain is built from TRBV4-1 and TRBJ2-3; D remains unclear. There are 12 residues in the CDR3. Germline CDR1 MGHRA, CDR2 YSYEKL. Trimming left V 2 bases short and J 5 bases short, with 5 bases between. CDR3 DNA: TGCGCCAGCAGCCAACCTGTAGATACGCAGTATTTT. Protein: CASSQPVDTQYF.

The J gene is TRBJ1-2, the V gene TRBV29-1, with D hard to call. V was clipped by 5 bases and J by 0 bases, with 13 bases between them. Germline lookup yields CDR1 SQVTM and CDR2 ANQGSEA. The CDR3 is 14 residues long. In DNA form, the CDR3 reads TGCAGCGTTACCGGTGCTAAAGCTAACTATGGCTACACCTTC. It translates to CSVTGAKANYGYTF.

The chain combines TRBV6-5 with TRBJ1-2, with D uncertain. V shed 7 bases and J shed 4 bases, with 16 bases lying between them. The CDR3 covers 14 residues. The V gene's germline CDR1 is MNHEY and CDR2 SVGAGI. The chain's CDR3 is CASIQTGSLYGYTF. CDR3 coding DNA: TGTGCCAGCATTCAAACCGGGAGCCTCTATGGCTACACCTTC.

This clone has only one observation. The chain is built from TRBV19 and TRBJ1-6; D remains unclear. The V end was cut by 0 bases, the J end by 7 bases, with 7 bases between. Per germline, CDR1 LNHDA and CDR2 SQIVND (reference sequence). The CDR3 runs 14 residues. The CDR3 DNA is TGTGCCAGTAGTATAGATGTCTTCAATTCACCCCTCCACTTT. Encoded protein: CASSIDVFNSPLHF.

CDR3 sequence reads: CASSDSGEGDTQYF. Here the CDR3 DNA reads TGTGCCAGCAGCGATAGCGGGGAGGGGGATACGCAGTATTTT. V and J are TRBV7-9 and TRBJ2-3; 8 positions match TRBD2. The V gene end was trimmed by 5 bases and the J gene end by 6 bases; junction bases not matched to a gene: 7. This CDR3 is built from 14 residues. The germline V gene encodes CDR1 SEHNR and CDR2 FQNEAQ (reference sequence).

As to this clone: Distinct nucleotide sequences in the sample also encode this CDR3. The genes are TRBV6-5 and TRBJ1-6; 9 bases align to TRBD1. V lost 7 bases, J lost 9 bases, and 10 bases stayed unmatched. CDR3 length: 15 residues. Germline CDR1 is MNHEY and CDR2 is SVGAGI. The CDR3 nucleotides read TGTGCCAGCATCCGGGACAGGGCCGGACGTTCACCCCTCCACTTT. Translating it yields CASIRDRAGRSPLHF.